The clone carrying this TCR beta chain was detected only once. In the original processing: Amplification from reference gene primers served as the basis for estimated nucleated cell counts. Sequenced by immunoSEQ multiplex PCR; TCRdb stores in-frame clones only, minus some. V and J calls and clone size are those listed in that table; D and trimming were worked out from the DNA. Of about 170,000 clones listed, roughly 87% were seen once; the top ten hold roughly 1.5%. The data are from a study of blood T cell repertoires in COVID-19. Overall study context: Specimens from acute and convalescent COVID-19 originated in the United States, Italy and Spain. T cells, B-cell-depleted T cells, or PBMCs provided the cDNA or gDNA that served as material.

With 3 bases clipped from V and 5 bases from J, the junction kept 4 bases outside the gene matches. This CDR3 has 14 residues. From germline, CDR1 is SGHRS and CDR2 YFSETQ. V gene TRBV5-1 combines with J gene TRBJ2-1; 8 bases map to TRBD2. Source material: peripheral blood. The receptor's source is a woman aged 50 to 60 with acute or convalescent COVID-19. CDR3 loop: CASSSLGGDNEQFF. CDR3 nucleotide sequence: TGCGCCAGCAGCTCTCTCGGGGGGGACAATGAGCAGTTCTTC. The full variable domain, with the rest looked up from reference TRBV5-1 and TRBJ2-1, is KAGVTQTPRYLIKTRGQQVTLSCSPISGHRSVSWYQQTPGQGLQFLFEYFSETQRNKGNFPGRFSGRQFSNSRSEMNVSTLELGDSALYLCASSSLGGDNEQFFGPGTRLTVL.